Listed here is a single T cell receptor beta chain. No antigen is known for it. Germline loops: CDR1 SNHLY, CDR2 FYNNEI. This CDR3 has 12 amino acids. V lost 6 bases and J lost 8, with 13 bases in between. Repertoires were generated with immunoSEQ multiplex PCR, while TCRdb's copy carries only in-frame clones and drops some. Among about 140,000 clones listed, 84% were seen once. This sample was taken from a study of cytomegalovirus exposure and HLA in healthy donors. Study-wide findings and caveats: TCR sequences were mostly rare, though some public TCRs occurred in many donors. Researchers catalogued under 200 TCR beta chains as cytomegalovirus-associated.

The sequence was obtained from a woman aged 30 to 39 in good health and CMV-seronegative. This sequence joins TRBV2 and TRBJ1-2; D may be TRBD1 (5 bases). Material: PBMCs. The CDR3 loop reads CASRAGVQGYTF. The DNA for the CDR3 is TGTGCCAGCAGAGCGGGGGTACAGGGCTACACCTTC.